This T cell receptor beta chain is drawn from a study of beta chain features in type 1 diabetes. Points from the study as a whole: The naive, central memory and Treg TCRB repertoires of patients appeared to be more similar to one another than those of healthy donors.

Turning to this clone: Its cognate antigen is unknown.

Every single donor gave one heparinised blood draw, and these averaged around 110 mL. Purity (above 95%) was reached by all sorted populations. Expressed TCRB transcripts were sequenced after all isolated RNA was converted to cDNA. Clones were read by immunoSEQ multiplex PCR, and TCRdb kept only the in-frame ones, dropping some. This repertoire shows a few hundred thousand clones, about 12% found once; its top ten account for around 0.02%. The clonotype comes from a man between 18 and 29 years old in good health. The sequenced sample was naive CD4+ T cells from blood.

CDR3 bases: TGTGCCAGCAGTGATTGGGGGCGCTTTGATGAGCAGTTCTTC. Its translation is CASSDWGRFDEQFF. The chain links TRBV2 to TRBJ2-1, with a tentative D call TRBD1 (6 bases). This CDR3 spans 14 amino acids. CDR1 SNHLY and CDR2 FYNNEI come from the germline V gene. Trimming took off 3 bases at V and 8 bases at J, with 14 bases between the two ends.